This is a list of T cell receptor beta chains from one sample in a study of cytomegalovirus exposure and HLA in healthy donors. Only in-frame clones appear in the TCRdb table, and some are missing; sequencing was by immunoSEQ multiplex PCR. The sample shows roughly 97,000 clones, about a tenth of them seen only once. Input material: PBMCs. These receptor sequences come from a man between 45 and 60 years old in good health and CMV-seropositive. The CDR3 runs from the conserved cysteine through the conserved F or W. A D gene is named only where the DNA matches it firmly. Part of the rows lack a size; the others show once, few, many or a class for expanded clones.

abundance	d_gene	v_gene	j_gene	CDR3aa	CDR3nt
few	.	TRBV2	TRBJ1-1	CASSPQDTEAFF	TGTGCCAGCAGTCCACAGGACACTGAAGCTTTCTTT
few	TRBD1	TRBV6-6	TRBJ1-5	CASTLQGGRGQPQHF	TGTGCCAGCACCTTACAGGGGGGACGGGGTCAGCCCCAGCATTTT
few	.	TRBV21-1	TRBJ2-5	CASRRGTGDPDLQETQYF	TGTGCCAGCAGAAGAGGGACAGGGGACCCTGATCTCCAAGAGACCCAGTACTTC
.	.	TRBV6-1	TRBJ2-7	CASSQGQLSPYEQYF	TGTGCCAGCAGCCAAGGACAATTAAGTCCTTACGAGCAGTACTTC
few	TRBD1	TRBV11-2	TRBJ2-3	CASSLGDRVTDTQYF	TGTGCCAGCAGCTTAGGGGACAGGGTCACAGATACGCAGTATTTT
.	.	TRBV7-6	TRBJ1-6	CASSLVQNNSPLHF	TGTGCCAGCAGCTTAGTCCAGAATAATTCACCCCTCCACTTT
.	TRBD1	TRBV27	TRBJ1-3	CASRVGTGIGNTIYF	TGTGCCAGCAGAGTCGGGACAGGGATCGGAAACACCATATATTTT
many	.	TRBV13	TRBJ2-3	CASSYGSRGNTQYF	TGTGCCAGCAGCTATGGGTCAAGAGGAAATACGCAGTATTTT
.	.	TRBV5-1	TRBJ2-5	CASSPGAGARETQYF	TGCGCCAGCAGCCCGGGGGCGGGAGCTCGAGAGACCCAGTACTTC
few	TRBD1	TRBV6-6	TRBJ1-2	CASRGDRGHGGYTF	TGTGCCAGCAGGGGGGACAGGGGGCATGGTGGCTACACCTTC
few	.	TRBV6-5	TRBJ2-7	CASSYRRLSYEQYF	TGTGCCAGCAGTTACAGGAGACTTTCCTACGAGCAGTACTTC
.	.	TRBV19	TRBJ2-2	CASSTPGLGTGELFF	TGTGCCAGTAGCACGCCGGGACTGGGGACCGGGGAGCTGTTTTTT
.	.	TRBV15	TRBJ2-7	CATSRGLSYEQYF	TGTGCCACCAGCAGGGGGCTTTCCTACGAGCAGTACTTC
many	TRBD2	TRBV4-1	TRBJ2-2	CASSPHELAGGPNGELFF	TGCGCCAGCAGCCCACACGAGCTAGCGGGAGGGCCTAACGGGGAGCTGTTTTTT
.	.	TRBV5-4	TRBJ2-3	CASSSRLTDTQYF	TGTGCCAGCAGCTCACGACTGACAGATACGCAGTATTTT
.	TRBD2	TRBV5-1	TRBJ2-1	CASSAASGSTYNEQFF	TGCGCTAGCAGCGCCGCTAGCGGGAGCACCTACAATGAGCAGTTCTTC
few	.	TRBV5-1	TRBJ2-1	CASTPRTKTYNEQFF	TGCGCCAGCACCCCAAGGACAAAAACCTACAATGAGCAGTTCTTC
few	TRBD1	TRBV27	TRBJ2-3	CASGDRATDTQYF	TGTGCCAGCGGGGACAGGGCGACAGATACGCAGTATTTT
.	.	TRBV7-2	TRBJ2-7	CASSLGRAYEQYF	TGTGCCAGCAGCTTAGGCCGCGCCTACGAGCAGTACTTC
.	TRBD1	TRBV5-1	TRBJ2-5	CASSLGDRDRGRQTQYF	TGCGCCAGCAGCTTGGGGGACCGGGACAGGGGGAGGCAGACCCAGTACTTC
.	.	TRBV19	TRBJ2-7	CASSSSLTGYYEQYF	TGTGCCAGTAGTTCCTCGCTGACAGGTTACTACGAGCAGTACTTC
.	.	TRBV6-5	TRBJ2-7	CASKSGTQPYEQYF	TGTGCCAGCAAATCCGGGACTCAACCCTACGAGCAGTACTTC
few	TRBD2	TRBV10-2	TRBJ2-3	CASSPGLAESTDTQYF	TGCGCCAGCAGTCCCGGACTAGCGGAATCTACAGATACGCAGTATTTT
few	TRBD1	TRBV28	TRBJ2-4	CASSAGGGGPLAKNIQYF	TGTGCCAGCAGTGCAGGGGGCGGTGGACCGCTAGCCAAAAACATTCAGTACTTC
few	TRBD2	TRBV27	TRBJ2-1	CASTSPGGHNEQFF	TGTGCCAGCACCTCACCGGGAGGGCACAATGAGCAGTTCTTC
few	TRBD2	TRBV4-1	TRBJ2-3	CASSQDREGPDTQYF	TGCGCCAGCAGCCAAGACCGGGAGGGCCCAGATACGCAGTATTTT
.	TRBD2	TRBV19	TRBJ2-7	CASSKGLAGDPYEQYF	TGTGCCAGTAGTAAGGGACTAGCGGGGGACCCCTACGAGCAGTACTTC
.	TRBD1	TRBV29-1	TRBJ2-7	CSVEGGQGSYEQYF	TGCAGCGTTGAAGGGGGACAGGGAAGCTACGAGCAGTACTTC
few	TRBD1	TRBV10-2	TRBJ2-2	CASRGAALTGKYYTGELFF	TGCGCCAGCAGGGGGGCCGCCTTGACAGGGAAATATTACACCGGGGAGCTGTTTTTT
few	.	TRBV28	TRBJ2-2	CASSLSGRGNTGELFF	TGTGCCAGCAGTTTATCGGGCAGGGGGAACACCGGGGAGCTGTTTTTT
.	.	TRBV11-1	TRBJ2-7	CASSPPRGPYEQYF	TGTGCCAGCAGCCCTCCCAGGGGACCCTACGAGCAGTACTTC
few	.	TRBV6-1	TRBJ2-1	CASTQGPYNEQFF	TGTGCCAGCACACAGGGACCCTACAATGAGCAGTTCTTC
many	TRBD2	TRBV19	TRBJ2-1	CASSYLGAGEIGEQFF	TGTGCCAGTAGCTACCTCGGAGCGGGAGAAATTGGTGAGCAGTTCTTC
.	.	TRBV4-1	TRBJ1-6	CASSQALDSPLHF	TGCGCCAGCAGCCAAGCACTGGATTCACCCCTCCACTTT
few	TRBD2	TRBV11-3	TRBJ2-2	CASSLDWGLLAGWNTGELFF	TGTGCCAGCAGCTTAGATTGGGGGCTACTAGCGGGATGGAACACCGGGGAGCTGTTTTTT
.	TRBD2	TRBV7-2	TRBJ2-3	CASSLASGRYTGTQYF	TGTGCCAGCAGCTTAGCTAGCGGGAGGTACACAGGTACGCAGTATTTT
.	TRBD1	TRBV6-5	TRBJ1-3	CASSGGQGSGNTIYF	TGTGCCAGCAGTGGGGGACAGGGAAGTGGAAACACCATATATTTT
.	.	TRBV10-2	TRBJ2-4	CASSEVLLAKNIQYF	TGCGCCAGCAGTGAGGTCCTACTAGCCAAAAACATTCAGTACTTC
.	TRBD2	TRBV4-3	TRBJ2-1	CASSQDFVTSGLNEQFF	TGCGCCAGCAGCCAAGATTTTGTGACTAGCGGACTCAATGAGCAGTTCTTC
.	.	TRBV5-1	TRBJ1-4	CASSLGPGNEKLFF	TGCGCCAGCAGCTTGGGCCCAGGGAATGAAAAACTGTTTTTT
.	.	TRBV18	TRBJ2-5	CASSPPTGETQYF	TGTGCCAGCTCACCACCGACGGGAGAGACCCAGTACTTC